Listed here is a single T cell receptor (beta chain). Its antigen remains unidentified. No much larger clone exists at a distance of one base, and base qualities are not known. This entry is derived from a study of T cell responses to AZD1222 COVID-19 vaccine (dated by TCRdb to about 2021). Describing the broader study: A total of approximately 240 trial participants underwent TCR sequencing, of whom 200 to 220 had received two doses of AZD1222 and roughly 26 had received two doses of the MenACWY control vaccine. Enrollment into the trials was organized by age into subgroups of 18-55, 56-69 and 70-plus years, and those subgroups contained approximately 150, 30 and 60 TCR-sequenced participants, respectively.

The time point label for this specimen denotes: about 28 days (+/-7) after the second vaccine dose. AZD1222 recipients with second doses at about 4 weeks or about 12 weeks were pooled, because spike-specific TCR depth and breadth did not differ between schedules. The vaccinee samples were drawn from two UK trials, COV001 and COV002, one of which was a single-blind randomized controlled phase 2/3 trial testing AZD1222 (ChAdOx1 nCoV-19) in healthy adults. For TCRbeta chain sequencing, PBMC samples were collected from trial participants at day 0 and at day 28 after the second dose. The CDR3 regions of human TCRbeta chains were analyzed by immunosequencing. Under the source paper's analysis protocol: Repertoire TCRs were matched against a reference library of SARS-CoV-2-specific TCRs generated with the MIRA antigen-specificity platform. Breadth was defined as the fraction of unique TCRs that were SARS-CoV-2-associated, and depth was defined as the fraction of total T cells that were SARS-CoV-2-associated. Using the MIRA data, each spike-specific TCR was assigned both to the spike region to which the TCR was reactive and to a CD4 or CD8 class. Log10-transformed breadth and depth values were compared by one-way ANOVA with Sidak's multiple comparisons tests. TCRdb limited this immuneACCESS table to in-frame rearrangements with V and J called. A share of clones is missing; checked studies link under half to unresolved V genes, and the rest is unexplained. V and J calls and clone size follow that table, whereas D and trimming were derived from the DNA. The sample table holds about 73,000 clones, of which around 80% were seen once. In total, the top ten clones hold about 50% of the sample.

Per the germline V gene (reference sequence), SEHNR is the CDR1 and FQNEAQ is the CDR2. Here V drops 6 bases and J drops 8 bases, and the junction holds 5 bases not matched to any gene. The CDR3, from cysteine to phenylalanine, totals 12 residues. Only the CDR3 DNA is retained, 36 bases long and in frame from the first base. Study-level results and caveats: After two AZD1222 doses, spike-specific TCR breadth and depth were significantly higher than at day 0 and than in MenACWY recipients. Participants were mostly white British and included more females than males, and it was suggested by the authors that clonal diversity may have been underestimated. Conclusions about previously exposed vaccinees were limited because only a handful of AZD1222 recipients were SARS-CoV-2 seropositive at baseline. Vaccine-associated CD4 TCRs spanned the whole spike protein, with dominant responses in regions 160-218 and 743-854. Nearly half of unique spike-specific TCRs reportedly recognized epitopes outside regions mutated in the B.1.351 and B.1.1.7 variants. Because no day 14 peak-response samples were available, the repertoires could be characterized only after the peak T cell response. In the small 56-69-year group, the increase in depth fell short of significance, most likely because of low power.

Here the chain combines TRBV7-9 and TRBJ1-1; TRBD1 aligns with 8 central bases. Sequenced material: peripheral blood, taken 28 days after the second AZD1222 dose. This receptor was identified in an adult who received the AZD1222 COVID-19 vaccine. The CDR3 has the sequence CASRGGTGEAFF. The base sequence is TGTGCCAGCAGGGGAGGGACAGGCGAAGCTTTCTTT.